The 9 T cell receptor beta chains below come from one sample, sequenced in a study of shared clonotypes between healthy human individuals. Data came from immunoSEQ multiplex PCR; TCRdb stores just in-frame clones and leaves some out. The data contain hundreds of thousands of clones, around three quarters of them singletons. The sequencing sample was made of memory CD4+ T cells sorted from blood. The subset: CD45RA-negative fraction. These receptor sequences come from a woman aged 30 to 39 in good health.

V and J are TRBV10-3 and TRBJ2-7, with 10 bases that match TRBD1. CDR1 is ENHRY, CDR2 SYGVKD, per germline. This CDR3 is built from 13 residues. V dropped 6 bases and J dropped 4; count of bases not matched to a gene: 3. CDR3 in DNA: TGTGCCATCAGCCGGACAGGGGGATACGAGCAGTACTTC. This translates into CAISRTGGYEQYF.

This clone was seen only a few times. The chain joins TRBV23-1 to TRBJ1-2, with D possibly TRBD1 on 5 matching bases. TRBV23-1 is an open reading frame whose function is uncertain. V lost 0 bases and J 8 bases, leaving 13 bases between the germline ends. The CDR3 totals 14 residues. CDR3 loop: CASSQSVKGNGYTF. CDR3 DNA sequence: TGCGCCAGCAGTCAATCGGTTAAGGGGAACGGCTACACCTTC.

V usage is TRBV29-1 and J usage is TRBJ2-1, with 10 bases fitting TRBD2. The CDR3 consists of 12 residues. Trimming at V came to 4 bases and at J to 12 bases, leaving 6 bases not matched to a gene. Germline CDR1 SQVTM, CDR2 ANQGSEA. The CDR3: CSVVPSGRMQFF. The CDR3, as DNA: TGCAGCGTTGTCCCTAGCGGGAGAATGCAGTTCTTC.

The J gene is TRBJ2-2, the V gene TRBV5-1; D tentatively reads TRBD1 or TRBD2 (7 bases each). Between the trimmed V and J ends, which lost 4 bases and 7 bases, there was a span of 17 bases. This CDR3 has 15 residues. Germline V gives CDR1 SGHRS, CDR2 YFSETQ. The CDR3 loop is CASSPRQGGDGELFF. The CDR3 nucleotides are TGCGCCAGCAGCCCTCGACAGGGAGGGGACGGGGAGCTGTTTTTT.

The chain links TRBV6-1 to TRBJ1-3; TRBD1 agrees at 7 bases. The CDR3 length is 14 residues. V was clipped by 4 bases and J by 1 base; unmatched bases: 1. Germline loops: CDR1 MNHNS, CDR2 SASEGT. The CDR3 region has the DNA TGTGCCAGCAGTGTGGGACAGTCTGGAAACACCATATATTTT. It yields the protein CASSVGQSGNTIYF.

This clone showed up just a few times. This chain connects TRBV5-1 to TRBJ2-1; no clear D. Trimming removed 4 bases at V and 0 bases at J, with 11 bases between. Per the germline V gene, CDR1 is SGHRS and CDR2 is YFSETQ. The CDR3 consists of 15 residues. CDR3 DNA: TGCGCCAGCAGCACACAGATGAGCTCCTACAATGAGCAGTTCTTC. This sequence encodes CASSTQMSSYNEQFF.

This clone was observed a few times. The gene calls are TRBV28 and TRBJ1-5; D remains ambiguous. The CDR3 covers 15 residues. The germline CDR1 and CDR2 sequences are MDHEN and SYDVKM. Trimming shortened V by 0 bases and J by 2 bases, and 8 bases separated the two germline ends. Here the CDR3 DNA reads TGTGCCAGCAGTTTATGGGGAGGAGGCAATCAGCCCCAGCATTTT. Translating gives CASSLWGGGNQPQHF.

This clone was found once. This chain joins TRBV2 and TRBJ1-2; 9 nucleotides match TRBD1. J lost 2 bases, V lost 10 bases, and 8 bases had no gene match. Germline assignment: CDR1 SNHLY and CDR2 FYNNEI. This CDR3 has 14 amino acids. CDR3 bases: TGTGCCACCGTACAAGGGACAGGGAACTATGGCTACACCTTC. It codes for CATVQGTGNYGYTF.

This chain links TRBV7-9 with TRBJ1-4, with D possibly matching TRBD1 (5 bases). Between the trimmed V and J ends, which lost 2 bases and 0 bases, there was a span of 16 bases. Germline CDR1 and CDR2: SEHNR and FQNEAQ (reference sequence). This CDR3 has 18 amino acids. DNA of the CDR3: TGTGCCAGCAGCTTACCGTGGGACCTGGATGCAACTAATGAAAAACTGTTTTTT. As protein: CASSLPWDLDATNEKLFF.